The entry below describes one T cell receptor (beta chain). The V gene lost 9 bases and the J gene lost 2 bases, with 20 bases spanning the gap. Per germline, CDR1 SNHLY and CDR2 FYNNEI. CDR3 length: 15 residues. Generated by immunoSEQ multiplex PCR, the TCRdb table keeps only in-frame clones and is missing some. The table lists over 450,000 clones, 78% of them singletons, with 0.01% to 0.015% in the top ten. This entry belongs to a study of shared T cell receptors in the human thymus. These data were also reused for a study on human thymus T cells.

The rearrangement uses TRBV2 and TRBJ2-7, with TRBD2 as a possible D gene (6 bases). This TCR derives from a boy younger than two with a congenital heart defect. Sequencing was performed on thymocytes. CDR3 sequence reads: CARTSGRSSPYEQYF. In nucleotides, the CDR3 is TGTGCCAGGACGAGCGGGCGGAGTTCCCCCTACGAGCAGTACTTC. Using reference TRBV2 and TRBJ2-7 for the parts outside the CDR3, the full variable domain is EPEVTQTPSHQVTQMGQEVILRCVPISNHLYFYWYRQILGQKVEFLVSFYNNEISEKSEIFDDQFSVERPDGSNFTLKIRSTKLEDSAMYFCARTSGRSSPYEQYFGPGTRLTVT.